Listed below are T cell receptor beta chains from one sample, sequenced in a study of shared clonotypes between healthy human individuals. Sequencing was performed with immunoSEQ multiplex PCR; in TCRdb, only in-frame clones are kept and a portion is missing. The profile covers approximately 1.5 million clones, with 95% to 99% appearing a single time and around 0.47% taken by the ten largest. Sequenced input: naive CD4+ T cells sorted from blood. All receptors derive from a man aged 25-45 years in good health. Each CDR3 is given with its conserved first and last residue. Fields, in order: CDR3 protein, CDR3 DNA, V gene, J gene, D gene, clone size. A D gene is named only where the DNA matches it firmly. Size tells how often a clone was seen (once, few, many) or the class of an expanded clone, and some rows leave it out.

cdr3_aa: CASSLSAGGETQYF; cdr3_nt: TGTGCCAGCTCACTTTCGGCGGGAGGAGAGACCCAGTACTTC; v_call: TRBV18; j_call: TRBJ2-5; d_call: TRBD2; clone_size: NA
cdr3_aa: CASSLFQQSGELFF; cdr3_nt: TGTGCCAGCAGCTTATTCCAGCAGTCGGGGGAGCTGTTTTTT; v_call: TRBV11-1; j_call: TRBJ2-2; d_call: NA; clone_size: NA
cdr3_aa: CASSRGIQETQYF; cdr3_nt: TGTGCCAGCAGCCGGGGAATACAAGAGACCCAGTACTTC; v_call: TRBV7-3; j_call: TRBJ2-5; d_call: NA; clone_size: NA
cdr3_aa: CASSPTGSSSSGNTIYF; cdr3_nt: TGTGCCAGCTCACCAACAGGGTCCTCCAGCTCTGGAAACACCATATATTTT; v_call: TRBV18; j_call: TRBJ1-3; d_call: NA; clone_size: NA
cdr3_aa: CSVKAGSVDTQYF; cdr3_nt: TGCAGCGTGAAGGCGGGAAGTGTAGATACGCAGTATTTT; v_call: TRBV29-1; j_call: TRBJ2-3; d_call: NA; clone_size: once
cdr3_aa: CASSLARDRGLGEQFF; cdr3_nt: TGTGCCAGCAGCTTAGCTCGGGACAGGGGGTTAGGTGAGCAGTTCTTC; v_call: TRBV7-2; j_call: TRBJ2-1; d_call: TRBD1; clone_size: NA
cdr3_aa: CASSQDWTSGSYEQYF; cdr3_nt: TGTGCCAGCAGCCAAGACTGGACTAGCGGGTCCTACGAGCAGTACTTC; v_call: TRBV4-2; j_call: TRBJ2-7; d_call: TRBD2; clone_size: NA
cdr3_aa: CASSVPLKGTQYF; cdr3_nt: TGTGCCAGCAGTGTTCCGCTAAAGGGTACGCAGTATTTT; v_call: TRBV28; j_call: TRBJ2-3; d_call: NA; clone_size: NA
cdr3_aa: CASSLGRLRVPQHF; cdr3_nt: TGTGCCAGCAGCTTAGGAAGGCTCCGGGTGCCCCAGCATTTT; v_call: TRBV11-2; j_call: TRBJ1-5; d_call: NA; clone_size: NA
cdr3_aa: CASSSGLAGVSRLAETQYF; cdr3_nt: TGTGCCAGCAGCTCTGGACTAGCGGGAGTTTCCAGGTTGGCAGAGACCCAGTACTTC; v_call: TRBV7-9; j_call: TRBJ2-5; d_call: TRBD2; clone_size: once
cdr3_aa: CASSRTGTGMHEQYF; cdr3_nt: TGTGCCAGCAGCCGCACCGGGACAGGGATGCACGAGCAGTACTTC; v_call: TRBV6-5; j_call: TRBJ2-7; d_call: TRBD1; clone_size: NA
cdr3_aa: CASSQFDPNEKLFF; cdr3_nt: TGTGCCAGCAGCCAATTTGATCCAAATGAAAAACTGTTTTTT; v_call: TRBV5-5; j_call: TRBJ1-4; d_call: NA; clone_size: NA
cdr3_aa: CASSQGPTFKYQETQYF; cdr3_nt: TGCGCCAGCAGCCAGGGACCCACCTTTAAGTACCAAGAGACCCAGTACTTC; v_call: TRBV4-3; j_call: TRBJ2-5; d_call: NA; clone_size: NA
cdr3_aa: CASSTTGREQYF; cdr3_nt: TGTGCCAGCAGTACAACGGGCCGCGAGCAGTACTTC; v_call: TRBV28; j_call: TRBJ2-7; d_call: NA; clone_size: NA
cdr3_aa: CASSSGTGGRETQYF; cdr3_nt: TGTGCCAGCAGCTCCGGCACAGGGGGCCGGGAGACCCAGTACTTC; v_call: TRBV11-2; j_call: TRBJ2-5; d_call: TRBD1; clone_size: NA
cdr3_aa: CASSLRASGSTDTQYF; cdr3_nt: TGTGCCAGCAGCTTAAGGGCTAGCGGTAGCACAGATACGCAGTATTTT; v_call: TRBV7-9; j_call: TRBJ2-3; d_call: TRBD2; clone_size: NA
cdr3_aa: CASSYGVLAGGYEQFF; cdr3_nt: TGTGCCAGCAGTTACGGCGTCCTAGCGGGAGGGTATGAGCAGTTCTTC; v_call: TRBV6-5; j_call: TRBJ2-1; d_call: TRBD2; clone_size: NA
cdr3_aa: CASETGTEYGYTF; cdr3_nt: TGTGCATCCGAAACCGGGACAGAGTATGGCTACACCTTC; v_call: TRBV28; j_call: TRBJ1-2; d_call: TRBD1; clone_size: NA
cdr3_aa: CASSQEMASLAEKLFF; cdr3_nt: TGTGCCAGCAGCCAAGAGATGGCCAGTTTGGCCGAAAAACTGTTTTTT; v_call: TRBV14; j_call: TRBJ1-4; d_call: NA; clone_size: NA
cdr3_aa: CASSLVGGRVADTQYF; cdr3_nt: TGCGCCAGCAGCTTGGTTGGGGGCCGGGTGGCAGATACGCAGTATTTT; v_call: TRBV5-1; j_call: TRBJ2-3; d_call: NA; clone_size: NA
cdr3_aa: CASSAESGGPEQYF; cdr3_nt: TGTGCCAGCAGCGCGGAGAGTGGAGGGCCCGAGCAGTACTTC; v_call: TRBV11-3; j_call: TRBJ2-7; d_call: NA; clone_size: NA
cdr3_aa: CASSLGWGISDTQYF; cdr3_nt: TGTGCCAGCAGCTTGGGGTGGGGGATCTCAGATACGCAGTATTTT; v_call: TRBV7-2; j_call: TRBJ2-3; d_call: NA; clone_size: NA
cdr3_aa: CASSQGHVKYNEQFF; cdr3_nt: TGTGCCAGCAGCCAGGGACACGTGAAGTACAATGAGCAGTTCTTC; v_call: TRBV7-2; j_call: TRBJ2-1; d_call: NA; clone_size: NA
cdr3_aa: CASSVALTGTEAVF; cdr3_nt: TGTGCCAGCAGCGTAGCCCTGACCGGGACAGAGGCCGTATTT; v_call: TRBV9; j_call: TRBJ1-1; d_call: TRBD1; clone_size: NA
cdr3_aa: CASSLAPTSLHEQYF; cdr3_nt: TGTGCCAGCAGCTTAGCTCCGACTAGCCTCCACGAGCAGTACTTC; v_call: TRBV11-2; j_call: TRBJ2-7; d_call: TRBD2; clone_size: once
cdr3_aa: CASSLVFGLNTFNEQFF; cdr3_nt: TGTGCCAGCAGCTTAGTCTTCGGACTAAATACCTTCAATGAGCAGTTCTTC; v_call: TRBV7-9; j_call: TRBJ2-1; d_call: NA; clone_size: NA
cdr3_aa: CAISDSTRLTDTQYF; cdr3_nt: TGTGCCATCAGTGACTCCACGCGCCTCACAGATACGCAGTATTTT; v_call: TRBV10-3; j_call: TRBJ2-3; d_call: NA; clone_size: NA
cdr3_aa: CASIQRAGGPDTQYF; cdr3_nt: TGTGCCAGTATACAAAGGGCAGGGGGCCCAGATACGCAGTATTTT; v_call: TRBV19; j_call: TRBJ2-3; d_call: TRBD1; clone_size: NA
cdr3_aa: CASPSFAPGNYNEQFF; cdr3_nt: TGTGCCAGCCCGAGTTTCGCTCCGGGGAACTACAATGAGCAGTTCTTC; v_call: TRBV2; j_call: TRBJ2-1; d_call: NA; clone_size: NA
cdr3_aa: CASSLAVGEQYF; cdr3_nt: TGTGCCAGCAGCTTAGCAGTTGGGGAGCAGTACTTC; v_call: TRBV7-2; j_call: TRBJ2-7; d_call: NA; clone_size: NA
cdr3_aa: CASSFADSYEQYF; cdr3_nt: TGTGCCAGCAGTTTCGCAGACTCCTACGAGCAGTACTTC; v_call: TRBV28; j_call: TRBJ2-7; d_call: NA; clone_size: NA
cdr3_aa: CASSETRLTPYEQYF; cdr3_nt: TGTGCCAGCAGTGAAACCAGACTTACTCCCTACGAGCAGTACTTC; v_call: TRBV2; j_call: TRBJ2-7; d_call: NA; clone_size: NA
cdr3_aa: CAIAGTSGSEKYF; cdr3_nt: TGTGCCATCGCCGGGACTAGCGGGAGTGAGAAGTACTTC; v_call: TRBV10-3; j_call: TRBJ2-7; d_call: TRBD2; clone_size: NA
cdr3_aa: CASSLGWNKPSSYEQYF; cdr3_nt: TGTGCCAGCAGCTTAGGGTGGAACAAGCCGAGCTCCTACGAGCAGTACTTC; v_call: TRBV5-5; j_call: TRBJ2-7; d_call: NA; clone_size: NA
cdr3_aa: CASSLAGASYNEQFF; cdr3_nt: TGTGCCAGCAGCTTGGCCGGTGCGTCCTACAATGAGCAGTTCTTC; v_call: TRBV5-4; j_call: TRBJ2-1; d_call: NA; clone_size: once
cdr3_aa: CASSLGSGDEKLFF; cdr3_nt: TGTGCCAGCAGTTTGGGGTCGGGTGATGAAAAACTGTTTTTT; v_call: TRBV27; j_call: TRBJ1-4; d_call: NA; clone_size: NA
cdr3_aa: CASSPLISGREDGYTF; cdr3_nt: TGTGCCAGCTCACCACTGATTTCCGGCAGGGAGGATGGCTACACCTTC; v_call: TRBV18; j_call: TRBJ1-2; d_call: NA; clone_size: NA
cdr3_aa: CASSFGTGSPYEQYF; cdr3_nt: TGTGCCAGCAGCTTTGGGACAGGGTCCCCCTACGAGCAGTACTTC; v_call: TRBV11-3; j_call: TRBJ2-7; d_call: TRBD1; clone_size: NA
cdr3_aa: CASSQILTDNNEQFF; cdr3_nt: TGTGCCAGCTCCCAAATCTTGACAGATAACAATGAGCAGTTCTTC; v_call: TRBV18; j_call: TRBJ2-1; d_call: NA; clone_size: NA
cdr3_aa: CASTTLGGGYEQYF; cdr3_nt: TGTGCCAGCACCACCCTGGGGGGCGGGTACGAGCAGTACTTC; v_call: TRBV6-6; j_call: TRBJ2-7; d_call: NA; clone_size: NA
cdr3_aa: CASSFGGSRVYGYTF; cdr3_nt: TGTGCCAGCAGCTTCGGGGGAAGCAGAGTCTATGGCTACACCTTC; v_call: TRBV5-4; j_call: TRBJ1-2; d_call: NA; clone_size: NA
cdr3_aa: CAISDGQVDGYTF; cdr3_nt: TGTGCCATCAGTGACGGTCAGGTTGATGGCTACACCTTC; v_call: TRBV10-3; j_call: TRBJ1-2; d_call: NA; clone_size: NA
cdr3_aa: CASSLDGRWDEQYF; cdr3_nt: TGTGCCAGCAGTTTGGACGGGCGTTGGGACGAGCAGTACTTC; v_call: TRBV27; j_call: TRBJ2-7; d_call: NA; clone_size: NA
cdr3_aa: CATAQALYNEQFF; cdr3_nt: TGTGCCACCGCTCAAGCCCTCTACAATGAGCAGTTCTTC; v_call: TRBV15; j_call: TRBJ2-1; d_call: NA; clone_size: NA
cdr3_aa: CASSLGLENYEQYF; cdr3_nt: TGTGCCAGCAGCTTGGGGTTGGAAAACTACGAGCAGTACTTC; v_call: TRBV7-9; j_call: TRBJ2-7; d_call: NA; clone_size: NA
cdr3_aa: CASSPQVIQGSGNTIYF; cdr3_nt: TGTGCCAGCTCACCACAGGTTATACAGGGCTCTGGAAACACCATATATTTT; v_call: TRBV18; j_call: TRBJ1-3; d_call: NA; clone_size: NA
cdr3_aa: CASSLGTSGNLWETQYF; cdr3_nt: TGTGCCAGCAGCCTCGGGACTAGCGGGAACTTGTGGGAGACCCAGTACTTC; v_call: TRBV7-8; j_call: TRBJ2-5; d_call: TRBD2; clone_size: NA
cdr3_aa: CASSSIGGGSGNTIYF; cdr3_nt: TGCGCCAGCAGCTCGATCGGGGGCGGCTCTGGAAACACCATATATTTT; v_call: TRBV5-1; j_call: TRBJ1-3; d_call: NA; clone_size: NA
cdr3_aa: CASSLGGWEDTQYF; cdr3_nt: TGCGCCAGCAGCTTGGGTGGATGGGAGGATACGCAGTATTTT; v_call: TRBV5-1; j_call: TRBJ2-3; d_call: NA; clone_size: NA
cdr3_aa: CASSKNRDTYEQYF; cdr3_nt: TGTGCCAGTAGTAAAAACAGGGACACCTACGAGCAGTACTTC; v_call: TRBV19; j_call: TRBJ2-7; d_call: NA; clone_size: once
cdr3_aa: CASSPGQVATNEKLFF; cdr3_nt: TGTGCCAGCAGCCCCGGACAGGTTGCAACTAATGAAAAACTGTTTTTT; v_call: TRBV7-9; j_call: TRBJ1-4; d_call: TRBD1; clone_size: NA
cdr3_aa: CASSSDRRRAYEQYF; cdr3_nt: TGTGCTAGCAGCTCAGATAGGAGGAGGGCCTACGAGCAGTACTTC; v_call: TRBV7-7; j_call: TRBJ2-7; d_call: NA; clone_size: NA